The 11 T cell receptor beta chains listed next were all sequenced from one sample in a study of vaccination effects on CD4 cells after COVID-19. Antigen-specific CD4+ T cells expanded by the ViraFEST assay with viral peptide pools were then sequenced. After less than twelve days in culture, the CD4+ T cells were isolated. BNT162b2 vaccine or mRNA-1273 vaccine was given to participants in two doses. Antigen specificity for these receptors is unknown. TCRdb's copy holds only in-frame clones and misses some; the assay was immunoSEQ multiplex PCR. Among approximately 28,000 clones listed, around 75% were seen once. The sample consisted of CD4+ T cells from PBMCs cultured with SARS-CoV-2 spike peptides, taken after COVID-19 vaccination. The receptor set was obtained from a human donor who received a COVID-19 vaccine. Some clones in this sample may be carry-over from other donors' samples.

This clone was seen a single time. The CDR3 DNA reads as TGTGCCAGCAGTATACAGATACCGAACACCGGGGAGCTGTTTTTT. Its protein product is CASSIQIPNTGELFF. The chain couples TRBV6-5 to TRBJ2-2; D gene unclear. This CDR3 comprises 15 residues. CDR1 MNHEY and CDR2 SVGAGI come from the germline V gene. Trimming pared 5 bases from V and 0 bases from J, leaving 10 bases between.

The rearrangement joins TRBV28 to TRBJ1-2; D is uncertain. The CDR3 spans 15 residues. The V gene's germline CDR1 is MDHEN and CDR2 SYDVKM. The V end was cut by 3 bases, the J end by 0 bases, with 11 bases between. The CDR3, as DNA: TGTGCCAGCAGTTTTGTACGGGGAGCTAACTATGGCTACACCTTC. As protein: CASSFVRGANYGYTF.

The rearrangement joins TRBV7-2 to TRBJ2-2; D remains ambiguous. From germline, CDR1 is SGHTA and CDR2 FQGNSA. The CDR3 sequence is 14 residues long. V shed 5 bases and J shed 3 bases, with 10 bases lying between them. DNA of the CDR3: TGTGCCAGCAGCCCGTACCCGGACACCGGGGAGCTGTTTTTT. Translation gives CASSPYPDTGELFF.

The gene calls are TRBV18 and TRBJ1-1, with TRBD1 as a possible D gene (5 bases). Trimming left V 2 bases short and J 2 bases short, with 21 bases between. Germline values: CDR1 KGHSH, CDR2 LQKENI. This CDR3 has 18 amino acids. This chain's CDR3 is CASSPFYERGRLNTEAFF. For the CDR3, the DNA is TGTGCCAGCTCACCATTTTATGAGCGGGGCAGGCTAAACACTGAAGCTTTCTTT.

This rearrangement joins TRBV2 to TRBJ2-1; D is ambiguous. With 6 bases removed from V and 5 bases from J, the gap between germline ends came to 14 bases. The CDR3 has 14 residues. Germline CDR1 and CDR2: SNHLY and FYNNEI. For the CDR3, the DNA is TGTGCCAGCAGGTCTCCCGCTCCTAACAATGAGCAGTTCTTC. Translation gives CASRSPAPNNEQFF.

In this sample, this clone turned up a few times. The CDR3 here is CAWKGEPKYNSPLHF. CDR3 sequence (DNA): TGTGCCTGGAAGGGGGAACCGAAATATAATTCACCCCTCCACTTT. The rearrangement links TRBV30 to TRBJ1-6; TRBD1 is a possible D gene (6 bases). The germline V gene encodes CDR1 GTSNPN and CDR2 SVGIG (reference sequence). The V gene lost 4 bases and the J gene lost 4 bases, with 14 bases spanning the gap. The CDR3 spans 15 residues.

This chain uses TRBV7-8 with TRBJ1-4; 7 nucleotides agree with TRBD1. From germline, CDR1 is SGHVS and CDR2 FQNEAQ. J gave up 0 bases and V 5 bases, and 0 bases lay outside the gene matches. The CDR3 spans 14 residues. CDR3 sequence: CASSQGATNEKLFF. CDR3 DNA: TGTGCCAGCAGCCAGGGGGCAACTAATGAAAAACTGTTTTTT.

The count of this clone is one. This chain links TRBV6-4 with TRBJ2-1; TRBD2 is a possible D gene (7 bases). Per germline, CDR1 MRHNA and CDR2 SNTAGT. The CDR3 contains 15 residues. Trimming cost V 0 bases and J 10 bases, with 16 bases left between them. The CDR3 DNA reads as TGTGCCAGCAGTGACTCGGGGGGGGCCGGCCGGGAGCAGTTCTTC. Amino acids: CASSDSGGAGREQFF.

The rearrangement joins TRBV6-5 to TRBJ2-2; D not certain. The ends were cut back, 6 bases at V and 5 bases at J, with 13 bases in the middle. In germline, CDR1 is MNHEY, CDR2 SVGAGI. The CDR3 has 14 residues. This chain's CDR3 is CASSFWSKTGELFF. CDR3 in DNA: TGTGCCAGCAGCTTCTGGTCTAAAACCGGGGAGCTGTTTTTT.

The chain links TRBV7-2 to TRBJ1-2; the match to TRBD1 covers 8 bases. CDR3 length: 16 amino acids. Looked up from germline, CDR1 is SGHTA and CDR2 is FQGNSA. With V trimmed by 4 bases and J by 4 bases, 11 bases remained unmatched. CDR3 DNA sequence: TGTGCCAGCAGCTCAGGGACAGGAGAGTTAGGCTATGGCTACACCTTC. Amino acids: CASSSGTGELGYGYTF.

The chain is built from TRBV10-3 and TRBJ1-4; 11 bases agree with TRBD1. Trimming removed 10 bases from V and 8 bases from J; junction bases left unmatched: 9. Germline V gene data show CDR1 as ENHRY and CDR2 as SYGVKD. This CDR3 spans 14 amino acids. The CDR3 region is CATRPGQGDEKLFF. DNA of the CDR3: TGTGCCACTCGCCCGGGACAGGGGGACGAAAAACTGTTTTTT.